This T cell receptor (beta chain) is drawn from a study of CD8 T cells in Susac syndrome. From blood CD8+ and CD4+ T cells, the TCR beta chain was sequenced. Random hexamers served to reverse transcribe roughly 0.45 to 1 ug RNA. Amplification of TCR beta CDR3 across 54 Vbeta and 13 Jbeta was performed with immunoSEQ multiplex PCR. Using its own MiXCR run on the immunoSEQ multiplex PCR reads, TCRdb lists one record per CDR3 protein. The sample carries some 300,000 distinct CDR3 sequences, roughly 90% recorded once. Trimming cost V 3 bases and J 7 bases, with 19 bases left between them. The CDR3 covers 16 residues. Germline V gene lookup returns CDR1 DFQATT and CDR2 SNEGSKA (reference sequence).

The chain is built from TRBV20-1 and TRBJ1-6; perhaps TRBD1 as D (5 bases). The material sequenced was CD8+ T cells from PBMCs. This receptor was obtained from a human donor with multiple sclerosis. The CDR3 DNA reads as TGCAGTGCTAGTGCCAGGGCTCCCAGCCTCAATTCACCCCTCCACTTT. Translation: CSASARAPSLNSPLHF.